The 14 T cell receptor beta chains reported below all come from one sample, sequenced in a study of cytomegalovirus exposure and HLA in healthy donors. The protocol was immunoSEQ multiplex PCR, while the TCRdb copy is restricted to in-frame clones and leaves out a portion. Of around 70,000 clones listed, around 94% are singletons. Sequencing was carried out using PBMCs. The receptors derive from a woman under 30 in good health and CMV-seronegative.

The rearrangement uses TRBV28 and TRBJ1-5; weak D call: TRBD1 (5 bases). This CDR3 is 16 amino acids long. V was pared by 1 base and J by 3 bases, with 13 bases between. CDR1 and CDR2 (germline): MDHEN, SYDVKM. This CDR3 is CASSLFSTGYNQPQHF. CDR3 DNA sequence: TGTGCCAGCAGTTTATTCTCTACAGGCTACAATCAGCCCCAGCATTTT.

The chain employs TRBV6-1 and TRBJ2-3, with 11 nucleotides matching TRBD1. V dropped 3 bases and J dropped 4; count of bases not matched to a gene: 0. Germline V lookup: CDR1 MNHNS, CDR2 SASEGT. CDR3 length equals 14 residues. CDR3 sequence: CASSEGQGADTQYF. In DNA form, the CDR3 reads TGTGCCAGCAGTGAGGGACAGGGGGCAGATACGCAGTATTTT.

This chain joins TRBV10-3 and TRBJ2-3, with a tentative D call TRBD1 (5 bases). V lost 3 bases to trimming and J lost 1 base, with 5 bases between them. CDR1 and CDR2 from the germline V gene are ENHRY and SYGVKD. The CDR3 contains 13 residues. CDR3 DNA sequence: TGTGCCATCAGTGAACAGGGCACAGATACGCAGTATTTT. Its translation: CAISEQGTDTQYF.

The chain has TRBV6-1 and TRBJ1-1; 8 nucleotides match TRBD1. This CDR3 region has 13 residues. Germline lookup yields CDR1 MNHNS and CDR2 SASEGT. J was trimmed by 7 bases and V by 3 bases; bases with no gene match: 4. CDR3 DNA sequence: TGTGCCAGCAGTGAGACAGGGGATGATGAAGCTTTCTTT. Translating it yields CASSETGDDEAFF.

This chain connects TRBV4-1 to TRBJ1-5; 8 bases are shared with TRBD1. J was trimmed by 0 bases and V by 9 bases; bases with no gene match: 7. This CDR3 is built from 15 residues. Germline V gene data show CDR1 as MGHRA and CDR2 as YSYEKL. Here the CDR3 reads CASGTGTYSNQPQHF. CDR3 sequence (DNA): TGCGCCAGTGGGACAGGTACCTATAGCAATCAGCCCCAGCATTTT.

This chain joins TRBV7-9 and TRBJ2-7, with 9 bases lining up with TRBD1. The junction had 14 bases not matched to a gene; V was cut back by 5 bases and J by 3 bases. The CDR3 loop spans 17 amino acids. CDR1 SEHNR and CDR2 FQNEAQ come from the germline V gene (reference sequence). CDR3 DNA sequence: TGTGCCAGCAGCCCTCCAATCAGGGACAGGGACGACTACGAGCAGTACTTC. Translated, it gives CASSPPIRDRDDYEQYF.

The chain uses TRBV5-8 and TRBJ1-6; 7 bases are a match to TRBD1. CDR3 length: 16 residues. V lost 4 bases to trimming and J lost 0 bases; unmatched junction nucleotides: 4. Looked up from germline, CDR1 is SGHTS and CDR2 is YDEGEE. The CDR3 is CASSPRGLSYNSPLHF. In nucleotides, the CDR3 is TGTGCCAGCAGCCCGAGGGGGCTCTCCTATAATTCACCCCTCCACTTT.

The chain uses TRBV28 and TRBJ2-7, with 9 bases that match TRBD1. The CDR3 runs 14 residues. The germline V gene encodes CDR1 MDHEN and CDR2 SYDVKM. Trimming took 6 bases from V and 6 from J; bases not matched to a gene: 9. For the CDR3, the DNA is TGTGCCAGCAGGGACGGGACAGGGAGGACCGAGCAGTACTTC. It encodes CASRDGTGRTEQYF.

This chain joins TRBV5-5 and TRBJ2-1; 11 bases are a match to TRBD1. CDR1 is SGHKS, CDR2 YYEKEE, per germline (reference sequence). The J segment lost 6 bases and the V segment lost 5 bases, leaving 10 bases of the junction unmatched. CDR3 length: 16 residues. The CDR3 region is CASRRDRGSWLNEQFF. The CDR3 region has the DNA TGTGCCAGCAGAAGGGACAGGGGGTCGTGGCTCAATGAGCAGTTCTTC.

This clone has only one observation. At the DNA level, this CDR3 is encoded by other sequences in the same sample as well. The DNA for the CDR3 is TGTGCCAGCAGCTCTGACAACTTATACACCGGGGAGCTGTTTTTT. Its translation: CASSSDNLYTGELFF. The chain combines TRBV7-3 with TRBJ2-2, with no clear D. Germline V gene data show CDR1 as SGHTA and CDR2 as FQGTGA. This CDR3 region has 15 residues. The V gene lost 4 bases and the J gene lost 3 bases, with 12 bases spanning the gap.

In DNA, the CDR3 is TGTGCCAGCAGCACAAGATGGGGACTACAGAAAGAGACCCAGTACTTC. This codes for CASSTRWGLQKETQYF. The chain links TRBV28 to TRBJ2-5, with 7 positions matching TRBD2. This CDR3 comprises 16 residues. Losses at the gene ends were 6 bases for V and 3 bases for J; bases not matched to a gene: 13. In germline, CDR1 is MDHEN, CDR2 SYDVKM.

This chain links TRBV13 with TRBJ1-6; D is uncertain. Germline loops: CDR1 PRHDT, CDR2 FYEKMQ (reference sequence). The V end lost 5 bases, the J end lost 0 bases, and 20 bases lay between the germline ends. CDR3 length: 19 residues. CDR3 residues: CASSRAWRFGSSYNSPLHF. The CDR3 DNA reads as TGTGCCAGCAGCCGAGCTTGGCGGTTTGGGAGCTCCTATAATTCACCCCTCCACTTT.

This chain joins TRBV19 and TRBJ1-1; 7 bases fit TRBD1. Looked up from germline, CDR1 is LNHDA and CDR2 is SQIVND (reference sequence). This CDR3 region has 13 residues. The V gene end was trimmed by 10 bases and the J gene end by 6 bases; junction bases not matched to a gene: 11. CDR3 in amino acids: CANRVTGRPEAFF. In DNA form, the CDR3 reads TGTGCCAATAGGGTGACAGGGAGGCCTGAAGCTTTCTTT.

The gene calls are TRBV7-3 and TRBJ2-1; the D is unclear. The V end was cut by 4 bases, the J end by 13 bases, with 17 bases between. The CDR3 runs 13 residues. Germline-derived CDR1 and CDR2 are SGHTA and FQGTGA. CDR3 residues: CASSSTAIGAQFF. The CDR3 DNA reads TGTGCCAGCAGCTCGACCGCCATAGGAGCCCAGTTCTTC.